The 2 T cell receptor beta chains below all came from one sample that was sequenced in a study of blood T cell repertoires in COVID-19. The repertoire was sequenced with immunoSEQ multiplex PCR; TCRdb's copy has only in-frame clones and lacks some. The sample carries 100,000 to 150,000 clones, roughly 83% recorded once. Sequenced: peripheral blood. These receptors were collected from a woman aged 25 to 39 who had recovered from COVID-19.

The rearrangement uses TRBV10-2 and TRBJ2-1; TRBD1 agrees at 7 bases. Germline V gives CDR1 WSHSY, CDR2 SAAADI. The V segment lost 4 bases and the J segment 4 bases; nucleotides outside the gene matches: 1. This CDR3 is built from 13 residues. CDR3 sequence reads: CASSAQGYNEQFF. CDR3 in DNA: TGCGCCAGCAGTGCACAGGGGTACAATGAGCAGTTCTTC.

The chain links TRBV9 to TRBJ2-3; a weak D match, TRBD2 (6 bases). The CDR3 totals 15 residues. Germline V gene data show CDR1 as SGDLS and CDR2 as YYNGEE. With 3 bases removed from V and 4 bases from J, the gap between germline ends came to 15 bases. The CDR3 DNA sequence: TGTGCCAGCAGCGGCGGGGCCCAAGGATCAGATACGCAGTATTTT. Translated: CASSGGAQGSDTQYF.